One and the same sample provided the 27 T cell receptor beta chains below, sequenced in a study of control samples from healthy donors and cancer patients (dated by TCRdb to the early 2020s). The library was built by means of the immunoSEQ multiplex PCR assay. Imported from immuneACCESS, the table was reduced by TCRdb to in-frame sequences with V and J called. These copies leave out some clones; in studies compared against another copy, an unresolved V gene accounts for under half, and the cause of the remainder is not known. For this sample the table gives tens of thousands of clones, of which roughly 91% were detected only once. Around a sixth of the sample goes to the ten largest clones. Sequenced: blood. Every receptor here comes from a man aged 25-45 years in good health.

This clone was seen a few times. The rearrangement links TRBV4-1 to TRBJ2-7, with 7 bases aligning to TRBD2. CDR3 length: 17 residues. V lost 0 bases and J lost 0; bases outside the gene matches: 8. Germline V gives CDR1 MGHRA, CDR2 YSYEKL. Here the CDR3 DNA reads TGCGCCAGCAGCCAAGATAGGCTAGCGGCCTTCTCCTACGAGCAGTACTTC. Translating it yields CASSQDRLAAFSYEQYF.

There are a few counts of this clone. This chain uses TRBV4-3 with TRBJ1-2; D is perhaps TRBD1 (5 bases). Germline-derived CDR1 and CDR2 are LGHNA and YSLEER. The CDR3 sequence is 15 residues long. V was shortened by 1 base and J by 4 bases, with 13 bases between the two germline ends. The CDR3: CASSQGGTGVYGYTF. In DNA form, the CDR3 reads TGCGCCAGCAGCCAAGGGGGGACTGGCGTCTATGGCTACACCTTC.

The chain employs TRBV7-9 and TRBJ1-5, with unresolved D. CDR3 length equals 15 residues. Trimming left V 1 base short and J 0 bases short, with 7 bases between. The germline V gene has CDR1 SEHNR and CDR2 FQNEAQ (reference sequence). CDR3 protein: CASSLDVYSNQPQHF. CDR3 nucleotides: TGTGCCAGCAGCTTAGACGTTTATAGCAATCAGCCCCAGCATTTT. The full variable domain, in which reference TRBV7-9 and TRBJ1-5 provide the parts outside the CDR3, is DTGVSQNPRHKITKRGQNVTFRCDPISEHNRLYWYRQTLGQGPEFLTYFQNEAQLEKSRLLSDRFSAERPKGSFSTLEIQRTEQGDSAMYLCASSLDVYSNQPQHFGDGTRLSIL.

Notes on this clone: An end of the junction differs from the germline gene, which may be a read error. This chain uses TRBV7-9 with TRBJ1-1, with TRBD1 identical over 9 bases. Germline lookup yields CDR1 SEHNR and CDR2 FQNEAQ (reference sequence). The CDR3 totals 14 residues. CDR3 DNA: TGTGCCAGCAGCTTAGGGGACAGGGTAATTGAAACTTTCTTT. Encoded protein: CASSLGDRVIETFF. Complete variable domain (other parts from reference TRBV7-9 and TRBJ1-1): DTGVSQNPRHKITKRGQNVTFRCDPISEHNRLYWYRQTLGQGPEFLTYFQNEAQLEKSRLLSDRFSAERPKGSFSTLEIQRTEQGDSAMYLCASSLGDRVIETFFGQGTRLTVV.

This sequence joins TRBV28 and TRBJ2-1, with D possibly matching TRBD1 (6 bases). The CDR3 is made up of 15 amino acids. V lost 8 bases, J lost 7 bases, and 21 bases lay in between. Germline assignment: CDR1 MDHEN and CDR2 SYDVKM. CDR3 sequence: CASRKTGPGGNEQFF. CDR3 nucleotides: TGTGCCAGCCGAAAAACAGGGCCTGGGGGTAATGAGCAGTTCTTC.

The chain couples TRBV30 to TRBJ1-2; tentatively, D is TRBD1 (5 bases). The CDR3 contains 14 residues. Germline-derived CDR1 and CDR2 are GTSNPN and SVGIG (reference sequence). V was cut by 0 bases and J by 4 bases, with 12 bases left in between. CDR3 residues: CAWSVADKSYGYTF. In nucleotides, the CDR3 is TGTGCCTGGAGTGTAGCGGACAAATCCTATGGCTACACCTTC.

The chain links TRBV7-2 to TRBJ2-3; TRBD1 might be the D (6 bases). Per the germline V gene, CDR1 is SGHTA and CDR2 is FQGNSA. V lost 3 bases to trimming and J lost 9 bases, with 10 bases between them. This CDR3 is 12 amino acids long. For the CDR3, the DNA is TGTGCCAGCAGCTTGAACAGGGAGACGCAGTATTTT. This codes for CASSLNRETQYF. The full variable domain, completed using reference TRBV7-2 and TRBJ2-3, is GAGVSQSPSNKVTEKGKDVELRCDPISGHTALYWYRQSLGQGLEFLIYFQGNSAPDKSGLPSDRFSAERTGGSVSTLTIQRTQQEDSAVYLCASSLNRETQYFGPGTRLTVL.

This chain uses TRBV7-2 with TRBJ2-1; D might be TRBD1 or TRBD2, each matching 5 bases. The CDR3 is 16 residues long. V was trimmed by 5 bases and J by 5 bases, leaving 19 bases between them. Germline V gene sequence: CDR1 SGHTA, CDR2 FQGNSA. The DNA for the CDR3 is TGTGCCAGCAGCCCACCGGGAAGGGGCACCCACAATGAGCAGTTCTTC. Protein: CASSPPGRGTHNEQFF.

J is TRBJ2-1 and V is TRBV5-6; 7 nucleotides line up with TRBD2. CDR3 length: 12 amino acids. CDR1 is SGHDT, CDR2 YYEEEE, per germline. Trimming removed 2 bases from V and 15 bases from J; junction bases left unmatched: 8. CDR3: CASSLVAGDPFF. The CDR3 nucleotides are TGTGCCAGCAGCTTAGTAGCGGGTGATCCGTTCTTC. The whole variable domain, filled in from reference TRBV5-6 and TRBJ2-1, reads DAGVTQSPTHLIKTRGQQVTLRCSPKSGHDTVSWYQQALGQGPQFIFQYYEEEERQRGNFPDRFSGHQFPNYSSELNVNALLLGDSALYLCASSLVAGDPFFGPGTRLTVL.

The chain uses TRBV5-6 and TRBJ1-5, with D possibly being TRBD1 (6 bases). The CDR3 totals 15 residues. In germline, CDR1 is SGHDT, CDR2 YYEEEE. V dropped 5 bases and J dropped 1 base, with 13 bases sitting between them. Written as DNA, the CDR3 is TGTGCCAGCAGTAGTAGACAGGCCAGCAATCAGCCCCAGCATTTT. Translation: CASSSRQASNQPQHF.

The gene calls are TRBV24-1 and TRBJ2-1; D remains ambiguous. With 4 bases removed from V and 1 base from J, the gap between germline ends came to 16 bases. Germline loops: CDR1 KGHDR, CDR2 SFDVKD. CDR3 length equals 17 residues. The CDR3 region has the DNA TGTGCCACCAGTGACGTGGAACACGCCGCATCCTACAATGAGCAGTTCTTC. Residues: CATSDVEHAASYNEQFF.

This chain connects TRBV10-2 to TRBJ2-7, with a possible D match to TRBD1 (5 bases). With 0 bases removed from V and 5 bases from J, the gap between germline ends came to 8 bases. Germline-derived CDR1 and CDR2 are WSHSY and SAAADI. The CDR3 is 13 amino acids. In DNA form, the CDR3 reads TGCGCCAGCAGTGAGTCGCAGGGCAACGAGCAGTACTTC. Protein sequence: CASSESQGNEQYF.

The genes are TRBV4-1 and TRBJ2-2, with a possible D match to TRBD1 (5 bases). The CDR3 contains 16 residues. The V and J ends lost 0 bases and 7 bases respectively, with 15 bases between them. Germline lookup yields CDR1 MGHRA and CDR2 YSYEKL. This CDR3 reads CASSQDGESGIGELFF. The CDR3 DNA reads TGCGCCAGCAGCCAAGATGGGGAATCAGGGATCGGGGAGCTGTTTTTT.

This chain links TRBV19 with TRBJ1-5; 7 bases line up with TRBD1. Germline assignment: CDR1 LNHDA and CDR2 SQIVND (reference sequence). The CDR3 totals 14 residues. After removal of 3 bases from V and 9 bases from J, the junction contained 8 bases not matched to a gene. The CDR3 DNA reads as TGTGCCAGTAGTATTGAGGGGGCGATAATGCCCCAGCATTTT. This translates into CASSIEGAIMPQHF.

CDR3 DNA: TGTGCCAGCAGCCCTTTCTCGGCGGGGGAAGAGACCCAGTACTTC. Translated, it gives CASSPFSAGEETQYF. V usage is TRBV3-1 (or the pseudogene TRBV3-2) and J usage is TRBJ2-5; 7 bases line up with TRBD2. This CDR3 comprises 15 residues. Germline loops: CDR1 LGHDT, CDR2 YNNKEL (reference sequence). Trimming at V came to 4 bases and at J to 3 bases, leaving 8 bases not matched to a gene.

The chain combines TRBV2 with TRBJ2-7, with 9 positions matching TRBD2. There are 18 residues in the CDR3. Germline V gives CDR1 SNHLY, CDR2 FYNNEI. The V and J ends lost 6 bases and 4 bases, in that order; junction bases with no gene match: 19. For the CDR3, the DNA is TGTGCCAGCAGCGACGTGGGTAGCGGGAGTGCCCAGGGATACGAGCAGTACTTC. Protein sequence: CASSDVGSGSAQGYEQYF.

The V and J genes are TRBV7-9 and TRBJ2-2; possibly TRBD2 for D (6 bases). Trimming removed 7 bases at V and 6 bases at J, with 15 bases between. The CDR3 contains 14 residues. CDR1 is SEHNR, CDR2 FQNEAQ, per germline (reference sequence). CDR3 bases: TGTGCCAGCAACTTCGGAGGGGTTCCCGGGGAGCTGTTTTTT. Amino acids: CASNFGGVPGELFF.

The chain uses TRBV3-1 (or the pseudogene TRBV3-2) and TRBJ1-5; the D is unclear. In germline, CDR1 is LGHDT, CDR2 YNNKEL (reference sequence). The V end lost 1 base, the J end lost 2 bases, and 6 bases lay between the germline ends. The CDR3 spans 14 residues. The CDR3 loop reads CASSQAGRNQPQHF. The CDR3 DNA is TGTGCCAGCAGCCAAGCTGGGCGCAATCAGCCCCAGCATTTT.

This rearrangement joins TRBV19 to TRBJ1-2; possible D gene TRBD1, 5 bases. Germline V gene data show CDR1 as LNHDA and CDR2 as SQIVND (reference sequence). V was clipped by 7 bases and J by 4 bases, with 16 bases between them. The CDR3 runs to 14 residues. CDR3 sequence (DNA): TGTGCCAGTACCGCTGGGACTGTTCCCTATGGCTACACCTTC. Translated: CASTAGTVPYGYTF.

As regards this clone: Other DNA sequences in this specimen translate into the identical CDR3. The chain carries TRBV9 and TRBJ2-3; D is possibly TRBD2 (6 bases). The CDR3 sequence is 14 residues long. Germline CDR1 and CDR2: SGDLS and YYNGEE. V was cut by 2 bases and J by 2 bases, with 9 bases left in between. The CDR3 reads CASSVGGSTDTQYF. The CDR3 DNA reads as TGTGCCAGCAGCGTGGGGGGATCCACAGATACGCAGTATTTT.

The table lists this clone with a count of one. CDR3 in amino acids: CASSLPRQANEQFF. The DNA for the CDR3 is TGTGCCAGCAGCTTACCTCGACAGGCCAATGAGCAGTTCTTC. The J gene is TRBJ2-1, the V gene TRBV7-2; maybe TRBD1 (6 bases). The V gene lost 2 bases and the J gene lost 6 bases, with 11 bases spanning the gap. There are 14 residues in the CDR3. Germline assignment: CDR1 SGHTA and CDR2 FQGNSA.

This sequence joins TRBV5-1 and TRBJ1-6, with D maybe TRBD1 (5 bases). Germline V CDR1 and CDR2: SGHRS, YFSETQ. This CDR3 spans 15 amino acids. V was clipped by 0 bases and J by 8 bases, with 12 bases between them. The CDR3: CASSLGGPRDSPLHF. In nucleotides, the CDR3 is TGCGCCAGCAGCTTGGGGGGCCCCAGGGATTCACCCCTCCACTTT.

The J gene is TRBJ1-5, the V gene TRBV4-2, with 8 bases identical to TRBD1. The CDR3 extends over 14 amino acids. Trimming cost V 4 bases and J 6 bases; bases outside gene matches: 5. Germline values: CDR1 LGHNA, CDR2 YNFKEQ. The CDR3 DNA follows: TGTGCCAGCAGCCCCCAGGGGGCGGGTCAGCCCCAGCATTTT. Amino acid sequence: CASSPQGAGQPQHF.

This chain links TRBV18 with TRBJ1-6; D is undetermined. CDR3 size: 15 residues. V lost 4 bases and J lost 1, with 8 bases in between. Germline lookup yields CDR1 KGHSH and CDR2 LQKENI. The CDR3 DNA reads TGTGCCAGCTCACTGGGAGCGTCCTATAATTCACCCCTCCACTTT. As protein: CASSLGASYNSPLHF. Looking up the rest from reference TRBV18 and TRBJ1-6 gives the full variable domain: NAGVMQNPRHLVRRRGQEARLRCSPMKGHSHVYWYRQLPEEGLKFMVYLQKENIIDESGMPKERFSAEFPKEGPSILRIQQVVRGDSAAYFCASSLGASYNSPLHFGNGTRLTVT.

The CDR3: CASNPTVSGNTIYF. The CDR3 coding sequence is TGTGCCAGCAACCCGACAGTCTCTGGAAACACCATATATTTT. V and J are TRBV3-1 (or the pseudogene TRBV3-2) and TRBJ1-3, with D maybe TRBD1 (5 bases). Per germline, CDR1 LGHDT and CDR2 YNNKEL (reference sequence). The germline V and J ends were trimmed by 7 bases and 0 bases, with 10 bases remaining between them. This CDR3 has 14 amino acids.

This chain connects TRBV19 to TRBJ2-1; TRBD1 agrees at 7 bases. Germline CDR1 LNHDA, CDR2 SQIVND (reference sequence). This CDR3 contains 14 residues. The V segment lost 7 bases and the J segment 4 bases; nucleotides outside the gene matches: 7. The CDR3 reads CASTDRIAYNEQFF. CDR3 sequence (DNA): TGTGCCAGTACGGACAGGATCGCATACAATGAGCAGTTCTTC.

The rearrangement joins TRBV11-2 to TRBJ1-6; D is ambiguous. CDR3 size: 14 residues. V was pared by 3 bases and J by 7 bases, with 10 bases between. The germline V gene encodes CDR1 SGHAT and CDR2 FQNNGV. The CDR3 loop is CASSLSDINSPLHF. The CDR3 DNA is TGTGCCAGCAGCTTGTCAGATATCAATTCACCCCTCCACTTT.